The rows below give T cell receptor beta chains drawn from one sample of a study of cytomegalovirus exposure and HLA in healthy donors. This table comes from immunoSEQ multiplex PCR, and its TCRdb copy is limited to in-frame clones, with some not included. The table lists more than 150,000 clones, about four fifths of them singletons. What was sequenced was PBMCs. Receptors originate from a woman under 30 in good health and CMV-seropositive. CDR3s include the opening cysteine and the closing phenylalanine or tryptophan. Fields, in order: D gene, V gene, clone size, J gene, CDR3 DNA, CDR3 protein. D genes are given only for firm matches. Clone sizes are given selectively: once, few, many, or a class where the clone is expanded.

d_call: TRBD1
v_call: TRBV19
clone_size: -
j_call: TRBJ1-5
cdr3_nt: TGTGCCAGTAGTCAAAGGGGGCTAAGTCAGCCCCAGCATTTT
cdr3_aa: CASSQRGLSQPQHF

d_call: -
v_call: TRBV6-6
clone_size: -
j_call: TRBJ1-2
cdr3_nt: TGTGCCAGCAGTCCCCCCCAGGGGATCTATGGCTACACCTTC
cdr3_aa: CASSPPQGIYGYTF

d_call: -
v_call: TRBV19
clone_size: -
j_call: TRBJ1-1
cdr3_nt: TGTGCCAGTAGTAAGGGCAGGGGATGGACTGAAGCTTTCTTT
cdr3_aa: CASSKGRGWTEAFF

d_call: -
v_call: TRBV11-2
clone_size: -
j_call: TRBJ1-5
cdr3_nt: TGTGCCAGCAGCTTCTCTGAGGATCAGCCCCAGCATTTT
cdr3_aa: CASSFSEDQPQHF

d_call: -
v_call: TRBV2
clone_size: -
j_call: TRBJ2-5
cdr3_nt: TGTGCCAGCAGTGTCGGTAGGGGGATAGAGACCCAGTACTTC
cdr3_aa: CASSVGRGIETQYF

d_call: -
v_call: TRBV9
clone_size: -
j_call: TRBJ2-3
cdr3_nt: TGTGCCAGCAGCGTAGGAGGTAGCCGGACGCAGTATTTT
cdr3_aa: CASSVGGSRTQYF

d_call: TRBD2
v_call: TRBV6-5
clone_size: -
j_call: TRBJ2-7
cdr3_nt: TGTGCCAGCGTTAGGACTAGCGGGCCCTACGAGCAGTACTTC
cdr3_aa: CASVRTSGPYEQYF

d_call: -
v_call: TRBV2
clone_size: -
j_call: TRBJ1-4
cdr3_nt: TGTGCCAGCTCAGGACAAACTAATGAAAAACTGTTTTTT
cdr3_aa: CASSGQTNEKLFF

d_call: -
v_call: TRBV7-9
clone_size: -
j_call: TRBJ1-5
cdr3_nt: TGTGCCAGCAGTGGAGGGGGGGGCAATCAGCCCCAGCATTTT
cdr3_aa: CASSGGGGNQPQHF

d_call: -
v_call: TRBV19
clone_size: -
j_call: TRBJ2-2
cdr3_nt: TGTGCCAGTAGTATCCAAACAGGGGGGGAGCTGTTTTTT
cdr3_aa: CASSIQTGGELFF

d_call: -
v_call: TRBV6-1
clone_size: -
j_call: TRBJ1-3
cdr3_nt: TGTGCCAGCAGTCAGGGGTCTGGAAACACCATATATTTT
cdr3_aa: CASSQGSGNTIYF

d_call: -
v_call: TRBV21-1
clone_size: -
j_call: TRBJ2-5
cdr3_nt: TGTGCCAGCAGCAAAATAGGGACAGTCCCCCCCCAGTACTTC
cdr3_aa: CASSKIGTVPPQYF

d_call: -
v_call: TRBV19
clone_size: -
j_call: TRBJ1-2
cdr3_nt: TGTGCCAGTAGTATAGATCTCGGCAGGCCCTCGGGCTACACCTTC
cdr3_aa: CASSIDLGRPSGYTF

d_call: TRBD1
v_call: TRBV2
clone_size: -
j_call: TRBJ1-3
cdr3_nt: TGTGCCAGCGGAGGAGGGGGCCATGGAAACACCATATATTTT
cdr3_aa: CASGGGGHGNTIYF

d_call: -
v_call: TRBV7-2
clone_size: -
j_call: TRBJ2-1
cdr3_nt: TGTGCCAGCAGCTTACCTAGCACTGAGCAGTTCTTC
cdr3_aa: CASSLPSTEQFF

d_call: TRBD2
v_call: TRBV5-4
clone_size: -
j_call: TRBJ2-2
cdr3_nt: TGTGCCACCCGGGGACTAGCGGGCACCGGGGAGCTGTTTTTT
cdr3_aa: CATRGLAGTGELFF

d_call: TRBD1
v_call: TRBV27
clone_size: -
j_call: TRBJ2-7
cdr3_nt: TGTGCCAGCAGTTTGTACAGGGGGGCCTACGAGCAGTACTTC
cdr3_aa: CASSLYRGAYEQYF

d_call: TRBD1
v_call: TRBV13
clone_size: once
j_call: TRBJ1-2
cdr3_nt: TGTGCCAGCAGCTCGGACAGGGGATACGGCTACACCTTC
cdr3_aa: CASSSDRGYGYTF

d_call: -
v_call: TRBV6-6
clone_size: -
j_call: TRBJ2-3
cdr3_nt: TGTGCCAGCAGTTACGTATTCCCTGGCACAGATACGCAGTATTTT
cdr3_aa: CASSYVFPGTDTQYF

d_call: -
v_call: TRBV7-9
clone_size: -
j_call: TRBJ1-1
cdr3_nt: TGTGCCAGCAGCTTACGGCAAGGGGCGAACACTGAAGCTTTCTTT
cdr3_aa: CASSLRQGANTEAFF

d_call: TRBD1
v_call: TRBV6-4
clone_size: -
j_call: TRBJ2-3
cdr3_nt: TGTGCCAGCAGTGACGGGACAGGGGCAGATACGCAGTATTTT
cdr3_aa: CASSDGTGADTQYF

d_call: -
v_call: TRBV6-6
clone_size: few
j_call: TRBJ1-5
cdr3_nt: TGTGCCAGCAGTCGACAGGTCAATCAGCCCCAGCATTTT
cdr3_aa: CASSRQVNQPQHF

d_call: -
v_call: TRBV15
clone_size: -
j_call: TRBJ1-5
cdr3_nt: TGTGCCACCAGTCTATACAATCAGCCCCAGCATTTT
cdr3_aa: CATSLYNQPQHF

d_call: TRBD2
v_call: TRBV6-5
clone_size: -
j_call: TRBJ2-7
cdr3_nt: TGTGCCAGCAGTTTCTCTAGCGGGGGCTACGAGCAGTACTTC
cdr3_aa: CASSFSSGGYEQYF

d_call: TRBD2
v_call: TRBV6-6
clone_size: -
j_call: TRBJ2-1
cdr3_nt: TGTGCCAGCAGCCCGCGAGCTAGCGGGGGGATCAATGAGCAGTTCTTC
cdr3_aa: CASSPRASGGINEQFF

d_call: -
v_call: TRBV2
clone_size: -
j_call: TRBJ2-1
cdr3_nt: TGTGCCAGCAGTCGAAGGGGGAGCTCCTACAATGAGCAGTTCTTC
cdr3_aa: CASSRRGSSYNEQFF

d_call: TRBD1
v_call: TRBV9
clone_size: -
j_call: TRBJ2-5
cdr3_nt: TGTGCCAGCAGCCCCCTTTACAGGGGAGAGACCCAGTACTTC
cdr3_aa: CASSPLYRGETQYF

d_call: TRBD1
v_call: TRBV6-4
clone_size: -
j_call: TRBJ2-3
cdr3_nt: TGTGCCAGCAGTGACTCAGGGGGCGCAGATACGCAGTATTTT
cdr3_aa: CASSDSGGADTQYF

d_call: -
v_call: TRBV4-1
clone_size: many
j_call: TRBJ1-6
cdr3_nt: TGCGCCAGCAGCTCAAGGACGGACACATGGAATTCACCCCTCCACTTT
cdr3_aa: CASSSRTDTWNSPLHF

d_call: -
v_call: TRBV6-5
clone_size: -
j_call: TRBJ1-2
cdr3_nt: TGTGCCAGCACCGAATCGAGGGGGACGGATGGCTACACCTTC
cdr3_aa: CASTESRGTDGYTF

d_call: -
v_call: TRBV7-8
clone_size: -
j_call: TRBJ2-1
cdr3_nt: TGTGCCAGCAGCTTAGAGACAGCCACAACCTGGCCTGAGCAGTTCTTC
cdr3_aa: CASSLETATTWPEQFF

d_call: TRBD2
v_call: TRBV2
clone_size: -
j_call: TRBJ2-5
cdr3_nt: TGTGCCAGCAGGTCACGGCGGGGGAGGGAAGAGACCCAGTACTTC
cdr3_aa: CASRSRRGREETQYF

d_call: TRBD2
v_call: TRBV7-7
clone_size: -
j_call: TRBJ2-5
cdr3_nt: TGTGCCAGCAGCCCCCATACCCCACCGGGACTAGTCAACCAAGAGACCCAGTACTTC
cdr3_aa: CASSPHTPPGLVNQETQYF

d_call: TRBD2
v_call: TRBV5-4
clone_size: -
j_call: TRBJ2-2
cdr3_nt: TGTGCCAGCAGCTCACTAGCGGGGAACACCGGGGAGCTGTTTTTT
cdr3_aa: CASSSLAGNTGELFF

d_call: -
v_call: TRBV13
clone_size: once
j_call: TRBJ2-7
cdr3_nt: TGTGCCAGCAGCTTAGACATAAAACCCTACGAGCAGTACTTC
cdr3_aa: CASSLDIKPYEQYF

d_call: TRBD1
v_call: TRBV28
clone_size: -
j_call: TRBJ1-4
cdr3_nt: TGTGCCAGCAGTGACACCGGGACAGGGGTTATATTAGCTACTAATGAAAAACTGTTTTTT
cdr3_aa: CASSDTGTGVILATNEKLFF

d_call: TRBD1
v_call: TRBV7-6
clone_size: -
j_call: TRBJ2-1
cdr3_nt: TGTGCCAGCAGCCCACGACCGGGACAGGGGCCGAGCTCCTACAATGAGCAGTTCTTC
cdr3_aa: CASSPRPGQGPSSYNEQFF

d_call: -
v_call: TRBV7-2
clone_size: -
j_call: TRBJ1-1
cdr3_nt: TGTGCCAGCAGCTTCCTCGGGGGACGTAGCGGTTATGAAGCTTTCTTT
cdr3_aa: CASSFLGGRSGYEAFF

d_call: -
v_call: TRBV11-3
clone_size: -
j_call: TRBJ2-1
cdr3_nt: TGTGCCAGCAGCTTTAACGGCAATGAGCAGTTCTTC
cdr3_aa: CASSFNGNEQFF

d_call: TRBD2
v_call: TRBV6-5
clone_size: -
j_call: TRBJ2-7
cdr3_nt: TGTGCCAGCAGTTACTCCGCTAGCGGGGACACCTACGAGCAGTACTTC
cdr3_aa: CASSYSASGDTYEQYF

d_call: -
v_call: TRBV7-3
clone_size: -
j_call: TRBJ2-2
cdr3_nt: TGTGCCAGCAGCTCCTCGGCTCAGGTGTCAGGGGTCACCGGGGAGCTGTTTTTT
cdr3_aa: CASSSSAQVSGVTGELFF

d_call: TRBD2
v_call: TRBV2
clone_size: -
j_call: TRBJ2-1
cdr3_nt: TGTGCCAGCCCCGGACCTAGCGGGGGCCGTTACAATGAGCAGTTCTTC
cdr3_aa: CASPGPSGGRYNEQFF

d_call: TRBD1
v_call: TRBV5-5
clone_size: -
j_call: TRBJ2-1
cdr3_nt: TGTGCCAGCAGATTAGGACAGGGGGCAATCGGGGAGCAGTTCTTC
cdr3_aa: CASRLGQGAIGEQFF

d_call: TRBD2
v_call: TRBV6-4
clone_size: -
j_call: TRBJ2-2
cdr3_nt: TGTGCCAGCAGTCCTCTAGCGGGGCCCGCGAACACCGGGGAGCTGTTTTTT
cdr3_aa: CASSPLAGPANTGELFF

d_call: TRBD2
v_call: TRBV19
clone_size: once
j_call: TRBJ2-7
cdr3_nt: TGTGCCAGTAGTATTCTAGCGGGGGCCCCCTACGAGCAGTACTTC
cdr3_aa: CASSILAGAPYEQYF

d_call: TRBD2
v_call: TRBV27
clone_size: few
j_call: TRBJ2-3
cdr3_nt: TGTGCCAGCACCCCCGCAGCGGGGCTTACAGATACGCAGTATTTT
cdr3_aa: CASTPAAGLTDTQYF

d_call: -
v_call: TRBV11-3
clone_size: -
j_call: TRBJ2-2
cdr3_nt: TGTGCCAGCAGCATGGGGGCGGACACCGGGGAGCTGTTTTTT
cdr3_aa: CASSMGADTGELFF